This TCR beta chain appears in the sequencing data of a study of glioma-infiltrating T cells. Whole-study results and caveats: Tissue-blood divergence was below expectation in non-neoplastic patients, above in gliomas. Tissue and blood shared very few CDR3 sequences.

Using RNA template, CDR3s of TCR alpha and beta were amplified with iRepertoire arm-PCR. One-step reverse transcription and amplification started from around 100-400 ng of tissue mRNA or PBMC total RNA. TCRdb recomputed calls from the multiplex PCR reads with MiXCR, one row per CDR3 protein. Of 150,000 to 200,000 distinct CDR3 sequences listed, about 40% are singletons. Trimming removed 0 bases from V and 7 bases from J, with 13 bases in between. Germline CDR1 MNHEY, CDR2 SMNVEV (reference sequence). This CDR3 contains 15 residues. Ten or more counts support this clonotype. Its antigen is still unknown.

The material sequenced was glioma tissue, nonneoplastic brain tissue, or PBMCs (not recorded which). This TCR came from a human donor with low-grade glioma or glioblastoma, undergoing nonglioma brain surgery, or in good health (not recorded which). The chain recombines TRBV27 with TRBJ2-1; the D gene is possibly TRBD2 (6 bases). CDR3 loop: CASSLSGSRKNEQFF. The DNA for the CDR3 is TGTGCCAGCAGTTTATCCGGGAGCCGGAAAAATGAGCAGTTCTTC.